Described below is a single TCR beta chain sequence and its context. The antigen this receptor binds is unknown. One base away there is no much larger clone; base qualities are not given. The data belong to a study of blood T cell repertoires in COVID-19 (TCRdb year 2020). Study-wide context: Collaborator samples came from the United States, Italy and Spain and covered acute and convalescent phases of COVID-19. The prospective study material was composed of cDNA or gDNA derived from T cells, B-cell-depleted T cells, or PBMCs. The dataset comprised deeply sampled blood TCRbeta repertoires from subjects exposed to, actively infected with, or recovered from COVID-19. The repertoires were released in a freely available public database intended as a resource for research on the immune response to SARS-CoV-2. The samples were drawn from two sources: the first 160 participants of the ongoing ImmuneRACE study, and 1,254 subjects contributed by 6 global collaborators. Sample metadata almost always included a de-identified subject ID, COVID-19 status, age in years and sex. Where available, HLA class I and class II types were taken from metadata supplied by the sample provider and were not determined by assay-based typing. General study outcomes and caveats: How much clinical and demographic metadata was included differed by source and by participant, and the metadata was provided uncurated.

The collaborating institutions used their own protocols to collect whole blood in K2EDTA tubes. For TCRbeta analysis, collaborators shipped samples in one of three forms: frozen whole blood, isolated PBMCs, or DNA extracted from either of those sample types. V was cut back by 2 bases and J by 6 bases, leaving a gap of 17 bases between them. Spanning cysteine to phenylalanine, the CDR3 consists of 16 amino acids. Here the CDR3 DNA is all that survives: 48 bases in frame from base 1. CDR1 and CDR2 are read off the germline V gene as SGHTA and FQGNSA. TCRbeta CDR3 regions were amplified from genomic DNA using the immunoSEQ Assay, a bias-controlled multiplex PCR. Turning to the authors' computational methods: The number of nucleated cells in each sample was estimated by amplification of reference gene primers within the assay. To quantify the absolute abundance of each unique TCRbeta CDR3 rearrangement, sequence reads were collapsed and filtered. For each sample, productive Simpson clonality was calculated as the square root of Simpson's diversity index over productive rearrangements. The table comes from immuneACCESS by way of TCRdb, which keeps in-frame sequences with V and J called. Part of the clones is missing from these tables; in studies checked, under half for an unresolved V gene and the rest for unknown reasons. From that table come the V and J calls and clone size; the DNA was used to work out D and trimming. The sample table holds 150,000 to 200,000 clones, of which more than 90% were seen once. 15% to 20% of the sample rests with the top ten.

The sample taken for sequencing was peripheral blood. Here the chain combines TRBV7-2 and TRBJ2-1; a weak D assignment points to TRBD1 (5 bases agree). This receptor was taken from a man in his sixties with active or convalescent COVID-19. The CDR3 region reads CASSLSLLSRGNEQFF. The nucleotide sequence is TGTGCCAGCAGCTTAAGTCTCCTTTCTAGGGGCAATGAGCAGTTCTTC.